This entry lists 27 T cell receptor beta chains sequenced from one sample in a study of T cells after yellow fever vaccination. TCRdb fed the 5' RACE reads into MiXCR, producing one record per CDR3 protein. This table has under 700,000 distinct CDR3 sequences, 17% appearing once. Here the sequenced sample was PBMCs, taken 4 to 6 days after the first yellow fever vaccination. The receptors stem from a man between 18 and 35 years old who received the YFV17D yellow fever vaccine.

There are a few counts of this clonotype. The J gene is TRBJ1-1, the V gene TRBV6-1, with D possibly TRBD1 on 5 matching bases. Germline lookup yields CDR1 MNHNS and CDR2 SASEGT. The CDR3 contains 12 residues. V was shortened by 4 bases and J by 3 bases, with 6 bases between the two germline ends. In DNA, the CDR3 is TGTGCCAGCAGTGCGGGGGACACTGAAGCTTTCTTT. The encoded protein is CASSAGDTEAFF.

This chain connects TRBV7-9 to TRBJ1-2, with D possibly being TRBD1 (5 bases). Germline CDR1 is SEHNR and CDR2 is FQNEAQ (reference sequence). This CDR3 spans 16 amino acids. V dropped 1 base and J dropped 4 bases, with 16 bases sitting between them. The CDR3 is CASSLGGAETVYGYTF. The CDR3 DNA follows: TGTGCCAGCAGCTTAGGGGGAGCCGAGACAGTCTATGGCTACACCTTC.

This clonotype was observed a few times. V and J are TRBV5-1 and TRBJ2-4, with D uncertain. The CDR3 loop spans 12 amino acids. CDR1 SGHRS and CDR2 YFSETQ come from the germline V gene. Trimming pared 0 bases from V and 9 bases from J, leaving 7 bases between. The DNA for the CDR3 is TGCGCCAGCAGCTTGGAAGCTGGCATTCAGTACTTC. This sequence encodes CASSLEAGIQYF. Full variable domain (remainder filled in from reference TRBV5-1 and TRBJ2-4): KAGVTQTPRYLIKTRGQQVTLSCSPISGHRSVSWYQQTPGQGLQFLFEYFSETQRNKGNFPGRFSGRQFSNSRSEMNVSTLELGDSALYLCASSLEAGIQYFGAGTRLSVL.

This chain links TRBV5-1 with TRBJ1-2, with D unclear. This CDR3 contains 12 residues. Looked up from germline, CDR1 is SGHRS and CDR2 is YFSETQ. V lost 1 base to trimming and J lost 8 bases, with 9 bases between them. The CDR3 DNA is TGCGCCAGCAGCTTGTCAGTAGGAGGCTACACCTTC. This encodes CASSLSVGGYTF.

This clonotype was counted between two and nine times. The rearrangement links TRBV7-3 to TRBJ2-2; 7 nucleotides align to TRBD2. CDR1 SGHTA and CDR2 FQGTGA come from the germline V gene. The CDR3 extends over 16 amino acids. Trimming cost V 5 bases and J 2 bases; bases outside gene matches: 8. The CDR3 region has the DNA TGTGCCAGCAGCCCATCCCGGGACTATAACACCGGGGAGCTGTTTTTT. Translation: CASSPSRDYNTGELFF.

The chain recombines TRBV7-2 with TRBJ1-6; D not resolved. V was cut by 0 bases and J by 11 bases, with 11 bases left in between. In germline, CDR1 is SGHTA, CDR2 FQGNSA. The CDR3 has 14 amino acids. The CDR3 sequence: CASSLAIVPTPLHF. The CDR3 DNA follows: TGTGCCAGCAGCTTAGCGATAGTGCCCACACCCCTCCACTTT. The full variable domain, with the rest looked up from reference TRBV7-2 and TRBJ1-6, is GAGVSQSPSNKVTEKGKDVELRCDPISGHTALYWYRQSLGQGLEFLIYFQGNSAPDKSGLPSDRFSAERTGGSVSTLTIQRTQQEDSAVYLCASSLAIVPTPLHFGNGTRLTVT.

CDR3 loop: CASSGGSISTDTQYF. Here the CDR3 DNA reads TGTGCCAGCAGCGGAGGCAGTATTAGCACAGATACGCAGTATTTT. This rearrangement joins TRBV6-1 to TRBJ2-3, with D maybe TRBD2 (5 bases). Germline loops: CDR1 MNHNS, CDR2 SASEGT. The germline V and J ends were trimmed by 6 bases and 0 bases, with 13 bases remaining between them. CDR3 size: 15 residues.

J is TRBJ2-7 and V is TRBV4-1; 8 bases agree with TRBD1. V shed 4 bases and J 0 bases; nucleotides not matched to a gene: 8. Germline V lookup: CDR1 MGHRA, CDR2 YSYEKL. This CDR3 has 16 amino acids. CDR3 bases: TGCGCCAGCAGCCCCGGCTGGACAGGGAGCTCCTACGAGCAGTACGTC. Amino acids: CASSPGWTGSSYEQYV.

The V call is TRBV7-2, the J call TRBJ2-5; weak D call: TRBD2 (6 bases). Germline CDR1 and CDR2: SGHTA and FQGNSA. The CDR3 extends over 14 amino acids. V was shortened by 5 bases and J by 5 bases, with 15 bases between the two germline ends. CDR3 DNA sequence: TGTGCCAGCAGCCCAGAGGCCGGGGGTGAGACCCAGTACTTC. Its translation is CASSPEAGGETQYF.

This clonotype was counted between two and nine times. This sequence joins TRBV7-9 and TRBJ1-2, with 9 bases matching TRBD1. Germline values: CDR1 SEHNR, CDR2 FQNEAQ (reference sequence). The J segment lost 2 bases and the V segment lost 4 bases, leaving 5 bases of the junction unmatched. This CDR3 has 15 amino acids. The CDR3: CASSYTGTGNYGYTF. DNA for the CDR3: TGTGCCAGCAGCTACACCGGGACAGGGAACTATGGCTACACCTTC.

The rearrangement links TRBV12-5 to TRBJ2-7; 7 nucleotides align to TRBD2. The V and J ends lost 11 bases and 3 bases, in that order; junction bases with no gene match: 10. Germline lookup yields CDR1 LGHNT and CDR2 FRNRAP. CDR3 length: 13 amino acids. The CDR3 region is CAGERTRCYEQYF. The CDR3 DNA follows: TGTGCTGGGGAGAGGACTAGGTGCTACGAGCAGTACTTC. Filled out from reference TRBV12-5 and TRBJ2-7, the complete variable domain reads DARVTQTPRHKVTEMGQEVTMRCQPILGHNTVFWYRQTMMQGLELLAYFRNRAPLDDSGMPKDRFSAEMPDATLATLKIQPSEPRDSAVYFCAGERTRCYEQYFGPGTRLTVT.

This clonotype was picked up one time. The V gene is TRBV6-2 or TRBV6-3, the J gene TRBJ2-2; the D gene could be TRBD1 or TRBD2 (6 bases each). Germline V lookup: CDR1 MNHEY, CDR2 SVGEGT. Trimming stripped 4 bases from V and 5 bases from J, with 11 bases between. This CDR3 has 14 amino acids. CDR3 protein: CASSWGAGTGELFF. The CDR3 DNA is TGTGCCAGCAGTTGGGGGGCCGGGACCGGGGAGCTGTTTTTT.

The chain carries TRBV5-6 and TRBJ2-7; 9 bases are shared with TRBD2. The CDR3 consists of 15 residues. The junction had 5 bases not matched to a gene; V was cut back by 4 bases and J by 0 bases. Germline V gene data show CDR1 as SGHDT and CDR2 as YYEEEE. In nucleotides, the CDR3 is TGTGCCAGCAGCAATCTAGCGGGGAACTCCTACGAGCAGTACGTC. It is translated as CASSNLAGNSYEQYV.

This clonotype showed up just a few times. V and J are TRBV7-2 and TRBJ1-6; TRBD1 might be the D (6 bases). Trimming cost V 2 bases and J 6 bases, with 14 bases left between them. Germline V gene sequence: CDR1 SGHTA, CDR2 FQGNSA. This CDR3 is 16 amino acids long. The CDR3 protein is CASSLTGTNFNSPLHF. CDR3 coding DNA: TGTGCCAGCAGCTTAACCGGGACAAACTTTAATTCACCCCTCCACTTT.

This clonotype was seen more than once but under ten times. J is TRBJ1-2 and V is TRBV19, with D perhaps TRBD1 (5 bases). In germline, CDR1 is LNHDA, CDR2 SQIVND (reference sequence). V lost 5 bases, J lost 7 bases, and 11 bases lay in between. The CDR3 is 12 amino acids. In DNA, the CDR3 is TGTGCCAGTAGTTCAAAGGGGTTTGGCTACACCTTC. This encodes CASSSKGFGYTF.

The chain uses TRBV2 and TRBJ2-4; 8 positions match TRBD1. Trimming took 4 bases from V and 6 from J; bases not matched to a gene: 2. Germline loops: CDR1 SNHLY, CDR2 FYNNEI. The length of the CDR3 is 13 residues. The CDR3 nucleotides read TGTGCCAGCAGTGTACAGGGGGGAAACATTCAGTACTTC. Protein sequence: CASSVQGGNIQYF.

CDR3 DNA: TGTGCCTGGAGTGTTTTTAATGAGCAGTTCTTC. Protein product: CAWSVFNEQFF. The chain uses TRBV30 and TRBJ2-1; D is uncertain. CDR1 GTSNPN and CDR2 SVGIG come from the germline V gene (reference sequence). This CDR3 has 11 residues. With 0 bases removed from V and 7 bases from J, the gap between germline ends came to 4 bases.

This rearrangement joins TRBV4-1 to TRBJ2-4; the D gene is possibly TRBD1 (6 bases). Per the germline V gene, CDR1 is MGHRA and CDR2 is YSYEKL. The CDR3 has 12 residues. Trimming pared 5 bases from V and 4 bases from J, leaving 6 bases between. In nucleotides, the CDR3 is TGCGCCAGCAGCACAGGGAAAAACATTCAGTACTTC. Translation gives CASSTGKNIQYF.

This clonotype was seen only a few times. J is TRBJ2-7 and V is TRBV12-3 or TRBV12-4; 9 bases align to TRBD1. The CDR3 spans 14 residues. V lost 4 bases to trimming and J lost 5 bases; unmatched junction nucleotides: 6. The CDR3 sequence is CASSSPGQGNEQYF. The DNA for the CDR3 is TGTGCCAGCAGTTCGCCGGGACAGGGTAACGAGCAGTACTTC.

The V and J genes are TRBV7-9 and TRBJ2-1; tentatively, D is TRBD2 (6 bases). CDR1 is SEHNR and CDR2 is FQNEAQ in the germline V gene (reference sequence). The length of the CDR3 is 15 residues. V was cut by 5 bases and J by 2 bases, with 13 bases left in between. The CDR3 here is CASSGRTTPYNEQFF. The CDR3 bases are TGTGCCAGCAGCGGGAGGACTACACCCTACAATGAGCAGTTCTTC.

This clonotype was picked up a small number of times. The rearrangement joins TRBV7-6 to TRBJ1-5; D is uncertain. Trimming pared 3 bases from V and 9 bases from J, leaving 12 bases between. The length of the CDR3 is 13 residues. The V gene's germline CDR1 is SGHVS and CDR2 FNYEAQ. In nucleotides, the CDR3 is TGTGCCAGCAGCTTGGCCCCCGATCGGCCCCAGCATTTT. This gives the protein CASSLAPDRPQHF.

This rearrangement joins TRBV18 to TRBJ2-5, with D hard to call. Germline values: CDR1 KGHSH, CDR2 LQKENI. Trimming left V 0 bases short and J 3 bases short, with 11 bases between. This CDR3 region has 15 residues. The CDR3 sequence: CASSPPSVGKETQYF. DNA for the CDR3: TGTGCCAGCTCACCACCTTCAGTGGGGAAAGAGACCCAGTACTTC.

The genes are TRBV7-8 and TRBJ2-1; either TRBD1 or TRBD2 may fit D (5 bases each). CDR1 and CDR2 (germline): SGHVS, FQNEAQ. V was trimmed by 8 bases and J by 5 bases, leaving 22 bases between them. The CDR3 is 16 residues long. The CDR3 loop reads CASGHLKAGYHNEQFF. The CDR3 DNA is TGTGCCAGCGGACATTTAAAGGCGGGTTATCACAATGAGCAGTTCTTC.

This clonotype showed up just a few times. The gene calls are TRBV29-1 and TRBJ2-1; no firm D call. V was pared by 4 bases and J by 8 bases, with 15 bases between. This CDR3 spans 13 amino acids. CDR1 SQVTM and CDR2 ANQGSEA come from the germline V gene. CDR3 coding DNA: TGCAGCGTTGCCGTCCAAAGAGACGATGAGCAGTTCTTC. Translated, it gives CSVAVQRDDEQFF.

In this sample, this clonotype turned up a few times. The gene calls are TRBV5-1 and TRBJ2-1; D is unclear. The CDR3 contains 16 residues. Germline CDR1 reads SGHRS; CDR2 reads YFSETQ. V lost 4 bases and J lost 0, with 14 bases in between. The CDR3 sequence: CASSRTPESSYNEQFF. In DNA form, the CDR3 reads TGCGCCAGCAGCCGGACCCCGGAGAGCTCCTACAATGAGCAGTTCTTC.

The chain has TRBV2 and TRBJ2-7; D is undetermined. With 8 bases removed from V and 2 bases from J, the gap between germline ends came to 16 bases. Germline V gives CDR1 SNHLY, CDR2 FYNNEI. The CDR3 runs to 14 residues. The CDR3 bases are TGTGCCAGCGTACGCGACGGCGGAACCTACGAGCAGTACTTC. This sequence encodes CASVRDGGTYEQYF.

A few counts support this clonotype. J is TRBJ1-1 and V is TRBV3-1; D not certain. Germline-derived CDR1 and CDR2 are LGHDT and YNNKEL (reference sequence). This CDR3 is built from 14 residues. V was pared by 0 bases and J by 2 bases, with 7 bases between. CDR3 sequence: CASSQDLSNTEAFF. The DNA for the CDR3 is TGTGCCAGCAGCCAAGATCTCAGCAACACTGAAGCTTTCTTT.